The 17 T cell receptor beta chains below all came from one sample that was sequenced in a study of shared clonotypes between healthy human individuals. The table came from immunoSEQ multiplex PCR; TCRdb's copy has only in-frame clones and leaves some out. The sample holds 600,000 to 800,000 clones; 72% are singletons and the top ten take about 1.7%. The sequencing sample was made of memory CD4+ T cells sorted from blood. Subset in this sample: CD45RA-negative fraction. These receptor sequences come from a woman younger than 45 in good health.

This chain joins TRBV18 and TRBJ2-7; 12 bases agree with TRBD2. The trim removed 4 bases at V and 3 bases at J, leaving 1 base unmatched. This CDR3 region has 14 residues. Germline V gene sequence: CDR1 KGHSH, CDR2 LQKENI. The CDR3 reads CASSRLAGVYEQYF. The CDR3 region has the DNA TGTGCCAGCTCACGACTAGCGGGAGTCTACGAGCAGTACTTC.

This clone has a handful of counts. This sequence joins TRBV19 and TRBJ2-5, with TRBD1 matching over 9 bases. The CDR3 is made up of 16 amino acids. Per the germline V gene, CDR1 is LNHDA and CDR2 is SQIVND (reference sequence). The ends lost 3 bases at V and 4 bases at J; junction bases unmatched: 9. The CDR3 DNA is TGTGCCAGTAGTATCTACAGGGGGCTCAGAGGAGAGACCCAGTACTTC. Encoded protein: CASSIYRGLRGETQYF.

This clone was found a few times. This chain connects TRBV28 to TRBJ1-1; the match to TRBD1 covers 7 bases. The CDR3 length is 15 residues. CDR1 MDHEN and CDR2 SYDVKM come from the germline V gene. The junction had 12 bases not matched to a gene; V was cut back by 6 bases and J by 5 bases. The CDR3 sequence: CASRTGERVRTEAFF. CDR3 coding DNA: TGTGCCAGCAGAACAGGGGAACGGGTTAGGACTGAAGCTTTCTTT. The entire variable domain, with the rest obtained from reference TRBV28 and TRBJ1-1, is as follows: DVKVTQSSRYLVKRTGEKVFLECVQDMDHENMFWYRQDPGLGLRLIYFSYDVKMKEKGDIPEGYSVSREKKERFSLILESASTNQTSMYLCASRTGERVRTEAFFGQGTRLTVV.

The chain is built from TRBV18 and TRBJ1-2, with 7 bases aligning to TRBD1. V dropped 3 bases and J dropped 2; count of bases not matched to a gene: 12. CDR1 is KGHSH and CDR2 is LQKENI in the germline V gene. This CDR3 spans 17 amino acids. CDR3 DNA sequence: TGTGCCAGCTCACCGAACCTTGACAGGGTTTGGAACTATGGCTACACCTTC. This encodes CASSPNLDRVWNYGYTF.

The chain carries TRBV10-3 and TRBJ2-3; 9 positions agree with TRBD2. Germline V gene lookup returns CDR1 ENHRY and CDR2 SYGVKD. The CDR3 loop spans 14 amino acids. V shed 10 bases and J 4 bases; nucleotides not matched to a gene: 9. CDR3 nucleotides: TGTGCCACCCGAGGGCGGGAGGGCTCAGATACGCAGTATTTT. It encodes CATRGREGSDTQYF.

In this sample, this clone turned up once. CDR3 sequence (DNA): TGTGCCAGCACCCGACAGGGATATGGTGAAGCTTTCTTT. Translating it yields CASTRQGYGEAFF. The V call is TRBV7-9, the J call TRBJ1-1, with 7 bases fitting TRBD1. Germline values: CDR1 SEHNR, CDR2 FQNEAQ (reference sequence). The CDR3 is 13 residues long. The trim removed 7 bases at V and 7 bases at J, leaving 9 bases unmatched. Full variable domain (outside the CDR3, taken from reference TRBV7-9 and TRBJ1-1): DTGVSQNPRHKITKRGQNVTFRCDPISEHNRLYWYRQTLGQGPEFLTYFQNEAQLEKSRLLSDRFSAERPKGSFSTLEIQRTEQGDSAMYLCASTRQGYGEAFFGQGTRLTVV.

This clone was recorded only once. The chain couples TRBV19 to TRBJ2-7, with D unclear. Trimming removed 2 bases at V and 3 bases at J, with 11 bases between. CDR1 is LNHDA, CDR2 SQIVND, per germline (reference sequence). The CDR3 is 14 residues long. In DNA, the CDR3 is TGTGCCAGTAGTATAACGGGCCTTAACTACGAGCAGTACTTC. Protein: CASSITGLNYEQYF.

This clone was seen a handful of times. This chain joins TRBV19 and TRBJ1-5; TRBD1 might be the D (6 bases). The germline gives CDR1 LNHDA, CDR2 SQIVND (reference sequence). This CDR3 contains 13 residues. V was cut by 4 bases and J by 7 bases, with 11 bases left in between. The CDR3 DNA is TGTGCCAGTAGTAAGCAGGGGAGGCAGCCCCAGCATTTT. It yields the protein CASSKQGRQPQHF.

The chain combines TRBV5-4 with TRBJ2-1; TRBD2 matches 12 bases. Germline-derived CDR1 and CDR2 are SGHNT and YYREEE (reference sequence). V lost 6 bases and J lost 6; bases outside the gene matches: 7. The CDR3 has 15 amino acids. CDR3 nucleotides: TGTGCCAGCACCTTTGGACTAGCGGGAACCAATGAGCAGTTCTTC. Translated: CASTFGLAGTNEQFF.

Of note for this clone: This specimen includes other DNA sequences encoding the same CDR3. The CDR3 DNA is TGCGCCAGCAGCCGGGACTCAAGCTCCTACAATGAGCAGTTCTTC. It codes for CASSRDSSSYNEQFF. V gene TRBV5-1 combines with J gene TRBJ2-1; D possibly corresponds to TRBD2 (6 bases). The CDR3 totals 15 residues. The germline V gene has CDR1 SGHRS and CDR2 YFSETQ. V dropped 4 bases and J dropped 0 bases, with 11 bases sitting between them.

CDR3 sequence (DNA): TGTGCCAGCAGTTTATATGCGGGCTACGTCTCTGGAAACACCATATATTTT. The encoded protein is CASSLYAGYVSGNTIYF. The V gene is TRBV27, the J gene TRBJ1-3; D ambiguous. V shed 1 base and J shed 0 bases, with 13 bases lying between them. Germline CDR1 is MNHEY and CDR2 is SMNVEV (reference sequence). The CDR3 contains 17 residues.

This clone was seen only once. The CDR3 loop is CASSESMEGYNEQFF. CDR3 coding DNA: TGCGCCAGCAGTGAGTCAATGGAGGGCTACAATGAGCAGTTCTTC. V gene TRBV10-1 combines with J gene TRBJ2-1; D is perhaps TRBD2 (6 bases). Between the trimmed V and J ends, which lost 0 bases and 3 bases, there was a span of 9 bases. The CDR3 runs to 15 residues. Germline V lookup: CDR1 WNHNN, CDR2 SYGVQD (reference sequence).

V and J are TRBV5-4 and TRBJ2-5; 16 bases fit TRBD2. The V gene end was trimmed by 3 bases and the J gene end by 4 bases; junction bases not matched to a gene: 9. Germline-derived CDR1 and CDR2 are SGHNT and YYREEE (reference sequence). This CDR3 has 18 amino acids. The CDR3, as DNA: TGTGCCAGCAGCTCCGGGACTAGCGGGAGGGCCGGGCGAGAGACCCAGTACTTC. Protein: CASSSGTSGRAGRETQYF.

The chain links TRBV10-2 to TRBJ1-1; D unresolved. V was pared by 5 bases and J by 1 base, with 11 bases between. There are 14 residues in the CDR3. Germline-derived CDR1 and CDR2 are WSHSY and SAAADI. Here the CDR3 DNA reads TGCGCCAGCAGTAACCTCCATGGGAACACTGAAGCTTTCTTT. As protein: CASSNLHGNTEAFF.

The chain has TRBV7-2 and TRBJ2-5; 7 nucleotides line up with TRBD2. CDR3 length: 15 amino acids. CDR1 SGHTA and CDR2 FQGNSA come from the germline V gene. Germline trimming cut 3 bases from V and 5 bases from J; bases unmatched to any gene: 9. DNA for the CDR3: TGTGCCAGCAGCTTCAGTCGGACTAGTATTGAGACCCAGTACTTC. Translation: CASSFSRTSIETQYF.

The chain links TRBV9 to TRBJ1-1; 12 nucleotides match TRBD1. Trimming cost V 6 bases and J 10 bases; bases outside gene matches: 10. The CDR3 runs 14 residues. Germline V gene data show CDR1 as SGDLS and CDR2 as YYNGEE. CDR3 sequence (DNA): TGTGCCAGCACAGAAACGGGACAGGGGGCGCGAGCTTTCTTT. It encodes CASTETGQGARAFF.

This clone was picked up a small number of times. V usage is TRBV6-5 and J usage is TRBJ2-7; a weak D match, TRBD2 (6 bases). CDR3 size: 13 residues. The V gene's germline CDR1 is MNHEY and CDR2 SVGAGI. V dropped 6 bases and J dropped 0 bases, with 9 bases sitting between them. The CDR3 loop is CASSPGSSYEQYF. The CDR3 DNA reads as TGTGCCAGCAGCCCCGGGAGCTCCTACGAGCAGTACTTC.